Sequencing of this TCR beta chain was carried out in a study of control samples from healthy donors and cancer patients. Method: immunoSEQ multiplex PCR; TCRdb's copy keeps in-frame clones and lacks some. The sample holds some 150,000 clones, about 89% seen once. This CDR3 is built from 15 residues. Trimming took off 11 bases at V and 0 bases at J, with 17 bases between the two ends. Germline CDR1 is LNHDA and CDR2 is SQIVND (reference sequence). The sequenced material came from blood. The chain links TRBV19 to TRBJ1-5; no firm D call. This receptor was obtained from a man in his late teens or twenties in good health. The CDR3 sequence is CACREGHYSNQPQHF. The CDR3 DNA reads TGTGCCTGTCGAGAGGGCCACTATAGCAATCAGCCCCAGCATTTT.